A selection of T cell receptor beta chains follows, all from one sample in a study of OX40 agonist ivuxolimab in advanced cancers. Clones were read by immunoSEQ multiplex PCR, and TCRdb kept only the in-frame ones, dropping some. The sample contains around 85,000 clones, roughly nine tenths of which appear only once. The material was CD4+ or CD8+ T cells sorted from blood, obtained in a trial of the OX40 agonist ivuxolimab. The receptors stem from an adult with an advanced solid tumor such as melanoma, head and neck, liver or kidney cancer. Each CDR3 is given with its conserved first and last residue. The D gene is left open where the match is weak. Not every row has a clone size; where given, it reads once, few, many or a size class.

>-|-|TRBJ1-5|TRBV7-8
CASTKGSSSNQPQHF
TGTGCCAGCACTAAGGGTTCTTCAAGCAATCAGCCCCAGCATTTT
>-|-|TRBJ1-5|TRBV30
CAWSWGYQPQHF
TGTGCCTGGAGCTGGGGTTATCAGCCCCAGCATTTT
>few|TRBD1|TRBJ1-1|TRBV4-1
CASSPWTGINTEAFF
TGCGCCAGCAGCCCCTGGACAGGCATTAACACTGAAGCTTTCTTT
>-|-|TRBJ1-1|TRBV30
CAWSWGNTEAFF
TGTGCCTGGAGTTGGGGGAACACTGAAGCTTTCTTT
>-|TRBD2|TRBJ2-3|TRBV7-6
CASSTGTSGTDTQYF
TGTGCCAGCAGTACCGGGACTAGTGGCACAGATACGCAGTATTTT
>once|-|TRBJ2-1|TRBV7-8
CASSLDGDNEQFF
TGTGCCAGCAGCTTAGACGGAGACAATGAGCAGTTCTTC
>once|-|TRBJ2-1|TRBV7-8
CASSSGLPTEGEQFF
TGTGCCAGCAGCTCCGGGCTCCCGACGGAGGGTGAGCAGTTCTTC
>-|-|TRBJ2-3|TRBV12-5
CASGLVGSRGRTDTQYF
TGTGCTAGTGGTTTGGTAGGCTCGCGGGGCCGCACAGATACGCAGTATTTT
>-|-|TRBJ2-3|TRBV19
CASSIDLGGVGDTQYF
TGTGCCAGTAGTATAGATCTAGGTGGGGTAGGAGATACGCAGTATTTT
>-|TRBD1|TRBJ2-1|TRBV2
CASSDGTGFVFF
TGTGCCAGCAGCGACGGGACAGGGTTCGTTTTCTTC
>once|TRBD1|TRBJ2-1|TRBV15
CATSTDRGEEQFF
TGTGCCACCAGCACGGACAGGGGTGAAGAGCAGTTCTTC
>-|TRBD2|TRBJ2-1|TRBV27
CASSLMTSRNEQFF
TGTGCCAGCAGTTTGATGACTAGCAGGAATGAGCAGTTCTTC